This T cell receptor beta chain was sequenced in a study of cytomegalovirus exposure and HLA in healthy donors. Study-wide context: Most genotyped donors, 75% to 85% of roughly 400, had Caucasian-associated genetic ancestry.

With regard to this clone: Its specificity is unknown.

Per the germline V gene, CDR1 is MDHEN and CDR2 is SYDVKM. This CDR3 region has 14 residues. The V and J ends lost 2 bases and 7 bases respectively, with 12 bases between them. Primers: 60 Vbeta forward and 13 Jbeta reverse. Some clones are missing from TCRdb's copy, which holds only in-frame ones; the method was immunoSEQ multiplex PCR. The data show approximately 160,000 clones, around four fifths seen once. Points from the study as a whole: Association of a missense DCLRE1C variant with TCR beta V- and J-gene trimming was reported in a later analysis. It was shown in a later analysis that HLA-associated TCR beta chains were more clonally expanded than other, equally common chains. Earlier analysis found most TCR beta V segments productive about 87% or about 30% of the time.

This sequence was found in a woman aged 18-29 years in good health and CMV-seronegative. The chain uses TRBV28 and TRBJ1-5, with no clear D. The sequenced material came from PBMCs. The CDR3 DNA follows: TGTGCCAGCAGTTTAGGGCGTGGGAGACAGCCCCAGCATTTT. Protein: CASSLGRGRQPQHF.